A selection of T cell receptor beta chains follows, all from one sample in a study of cytomegalovirus exposure and HLA in healthy donors. Only in-frame clones appear in the TCRdb table, and some are missing; sequencing was by immunoSEQ multiplex PCR. The sample lists tens of thousands of clones, around 70% occurring once. Sequencing was performed on PBMCs. All receptors derive from a woman between 50 and 59 years old in good health and CMV-seropositive. Each CDR3 is given with its conserved first and last residue. A D gene is named only where the DNA matches it firmly. The size field is filled for only some rows; it gives once, few, many or a size class.

abundance: NA; v_gene: TRBV20-1; j_gene: TRBJ1-2; len: 11; d_gene: NA; CDR3aa: CSAQPGYGYTF; CDR3nt: TGCAGTGCCCAGCCGGGGTATGGCTACACCTTC
abundance: NA; v_gene: TRBV10-3; j_gene: TRBJ1-3; len: 16; d_gene: TRBD1; CDR3aa: CAISSPGQGFGNTIYF; CDR3nt: TGTGCCATCAGTTCCCCGGGACAGGGCTTTGGAAACACCATATATTTT
abundance: NA; v_gene: TRBV28; j_gene: TRBJ1-2; len: 12; d_gene: NA; CDR3aa: CASSSAGIGYTF; CDR3nt: TGTGCCAGCAGTTCCGCAGGGATTGGCTACACCTTC
abundance: NA; v_gene: TRBV4-3; j_gene: TRBJ1-3; len: 14; d_gene: NA; CDR3aa: CASRPTGLGNTIYF; CDR3nt: TGCGCCAGCAGACCGACAGGCCTCGGAAACACCATATATTTT
abundance: few; v_gene: TRBV6-5; j_gene: TRBJ1-2; len: 12; d_gene: NA; CDR3aa: CASRNDYYGYTF; CDR3nt: TGTGCCAGCAGGAACGACTACTATGGCTACACCTTC
abundance: few; v_gene: TRBV5-1; j_gene: TRBJ2-2; len: 14; d_gene: NA; CDR3aa: CASSLDLGPGELFF; CDR3nt: TGCGCCAGCAGCTTGGATCTGGGGCCCGGGGAGCTGTTTTTT
abundance: many; v_gene: TRBV28; j_gene: TRBJ1-1; len: 15; d_gene: TRBD1; CDR3aa: CASSLSQGANHQAFF; CDR3nt: TGTGCCAGCAGTTTATCACAGGGGGCTAATCATCAAGCTTTCTTT
abundance: NA; v_gene: TRBV7-6; j_gene: TRBJ2-7; len: 15; d_gene: TRBD1; CDR3aa: CASSVGDSLSYEQYF; CDR3nt: TGTGCCAGCAGCGTGGGGGACAGCCTCTCCTACGAGCAGTACTTC
abundance: NA; v_gene: TRBV4-3; j_gene: TRBJ2-2; len: 16; d_gene: NA; CDR3aa: CASSQGRDTNTGELFF; CDR3nt: TGCGCCAGCAGCCAAGGTCGCGACACTAACACCGGGGAGCTGTTTTTT
abundance: NA; v_gene: TRBV20-1; j_gene: TRBJ1-1; len: 11; d_gene: NA; CDR3aa: CSASFDTEAFF; CDR3nt: TGCAGTGCTAGCTTCGACACTGAAGCTTTCTTT
abundance: NA; v_gene: TRBV6-1; j_gene: TRBJ2-2; len: 10; d_gene: NA; CDR3aa: CASAQGELFF; CDR3nt: TGTGCCAGCGCACAGGGGGAGCTGTTTTTT
abundance: NA; v_gene: TRBV19; j_gene: TRBJ2-1; len: 15; d_gene: TRBD1; CDR3aa: CASSWTGISYNEQFF; CDR3nt: TGTGCCAGTAGTTGGACAGGGATATCCTACAATGAGCAGTTCTTC
abundance: few; v_gene: TRBV28; j_gene: TRBJ1-1; len: 14; d_gene: TRBD1; CDR3aa: CASRPTGARTEAFF; CDR3nt: TGTGCCAGCAGACCCACAGGGGCACGCACTGAAGCTTTCTTT
abundance: NA; v_gene: TRBV5-4; j_gene: TRBJ2-2; len: 16; d_gene: NA; CDR3aa: CASSLESSSNTGELFF; CDR3nt: TGTGCCAGCAGCTTGGAATCCTCCTCGAACACCGGGGAGCTGTTTTTT
abundance: NA; v_gene: TRBV5-1; j_gene: TRBJ2-3; len: 18; d_gene: TRBD2; CDR3aa: CASSRIALSSGTGDTQYF; CDR3nt: TGCGCCAGCAGCCGCATAGCCCTCTCTAGCGGGACGGGAGATACGCAGTATTTT
abundance: NA; v_gene: TRBV6-1; j_gene: TRBJ2-7; len: 16; d_gene: NA; CDR3aa: CASSEGPPDLNYEQYF; CDR3nt: TGTGCCAGCAGTGAAGGTCCGCCAGACTTGAACTACGAGCAGTACTTC
abundance: NA; v_gene: TRBV10-3; j_gene: TRBJ1-1; len: 12; d_gene: NA; CDR3aa: CAISDSETEAFF; CDR3nt: TGTGCCATCAGTGACTCCGAGACTGAAGCTTTCTTT